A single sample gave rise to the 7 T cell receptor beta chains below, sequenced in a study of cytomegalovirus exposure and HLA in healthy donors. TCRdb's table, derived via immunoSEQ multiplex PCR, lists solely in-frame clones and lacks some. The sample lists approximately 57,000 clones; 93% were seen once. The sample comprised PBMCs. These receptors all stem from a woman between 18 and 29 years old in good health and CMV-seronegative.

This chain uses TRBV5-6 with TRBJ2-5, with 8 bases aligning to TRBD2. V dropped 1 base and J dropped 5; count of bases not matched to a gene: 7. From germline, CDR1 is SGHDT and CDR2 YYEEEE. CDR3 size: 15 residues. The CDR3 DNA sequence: TGTGCCAGCAGCTTGTTCACGGGGGGGCGGGAGACCCAGTACTTC. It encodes CASSLFTGGRETQYF.

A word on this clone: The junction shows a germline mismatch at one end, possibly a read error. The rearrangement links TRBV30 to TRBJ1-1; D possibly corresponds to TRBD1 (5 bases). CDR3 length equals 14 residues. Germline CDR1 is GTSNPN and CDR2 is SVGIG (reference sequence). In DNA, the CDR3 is TGTGCCTGGACCGGGGGGGGTGTGAAGACTGAAGCTTTCTTT. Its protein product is CAWTGGGVKTEAFF.

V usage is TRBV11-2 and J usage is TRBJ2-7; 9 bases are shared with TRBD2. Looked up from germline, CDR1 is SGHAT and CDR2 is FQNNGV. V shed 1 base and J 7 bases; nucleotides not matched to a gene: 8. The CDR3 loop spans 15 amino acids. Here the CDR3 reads CASSLVGGGAEEQYF. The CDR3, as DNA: TGTGCCAGCAGCTTAGTCGGCGGGGGGGCGGAAGAGCAGTACTTC.

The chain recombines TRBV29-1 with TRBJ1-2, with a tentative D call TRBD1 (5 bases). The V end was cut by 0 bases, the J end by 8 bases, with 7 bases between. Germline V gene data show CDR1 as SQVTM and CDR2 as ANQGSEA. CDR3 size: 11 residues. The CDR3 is CSVEDRGGYTF. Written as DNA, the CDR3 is TGCAGCGTTGAAGACCGGGGGGGCTACACCTTC.

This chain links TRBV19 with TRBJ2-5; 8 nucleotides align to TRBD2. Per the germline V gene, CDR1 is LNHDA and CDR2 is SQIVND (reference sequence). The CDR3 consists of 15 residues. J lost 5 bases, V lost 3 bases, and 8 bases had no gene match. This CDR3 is CASSMPGGIVETQYF. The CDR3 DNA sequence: TGTGCCAGTAGTATGCCGGGGGGGATCGTCGAGACCCAGTACTTC.

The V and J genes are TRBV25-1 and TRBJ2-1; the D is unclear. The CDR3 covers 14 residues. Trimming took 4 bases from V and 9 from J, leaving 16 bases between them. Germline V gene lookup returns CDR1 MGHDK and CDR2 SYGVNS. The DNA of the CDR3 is TGTGCCAGCAGTGGAGTTCCCCGGTCGGGTGAGCAGTTCTTC. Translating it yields CASSGVPRSGEQFF.

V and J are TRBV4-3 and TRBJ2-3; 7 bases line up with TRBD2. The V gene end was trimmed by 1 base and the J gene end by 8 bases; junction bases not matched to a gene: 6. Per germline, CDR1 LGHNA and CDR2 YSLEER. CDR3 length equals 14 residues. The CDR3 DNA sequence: TGCGCCAGCAGCCAAGGGGCGGGGGATCCTACGCAGTATTTT. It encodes CASSQGAGDPTQYF.